One T cell receptor beta chain is described in this entry. Its target is unknown. This sample was taken from a study of blood T cells in healthy people across ages. The second PCR ran roughly 6 to 11 cycles with a sample-barcoded 5' primer and J-beta primers. MiXCR, run by TCRdb on the 5' RACE reads, gives a single entry per CDR3 protein. This table has some 290,000 distinct CDR3 sequences, about 25% appearing once. General observations from the study: Unknown donor CMV status possibly confounded expanded clonotype changes. While age rose, TCR beta diversity per million T cells dropped in a roughly linear way. Estimated diversity that came from one million T cells was considered an underestimate.

After removal of 11 bases from V and 4 bases from J, the junction contained 11 bases not matched to a gene. Germline CDR1 is ENHRY and CDR2 is SYGVKD. The CDR3 consists of 15 residues. This clonotype was sampled from a woman in her 70s in good health. This chain links TRBV10-3 with TRBJ2-2, with 9 bases fitting TRBD2. Material for sequencing was blood. CDR3 nucleotide sequence: TGTGCCGTAACTCCTAGCGGGAAGGGCACCGGGGAGCTGTTTTTT. It translates to CAVTPSGKGTGELFF.